The source of this T cell receptor (beta chain) is a study of blood T cell repertoires in COVID-19. Whole-study context: The samples span acute and convalescent COVID-19 from the United States, Italy and Spain. The analysed material was cDNA or gDNA that came from T cells, B-cell-depleted T cells, or PBMCs.

The CDR3 sequence is 14 residues long. The V end lost 2 bases, the J end lost 1 base, and 8 bases lay between the germline ends. CDR1 and CDR2 from the germline V gene are SGHTA and FQGTGA. In the original analysis: Reference gene primers were amplified, and this amplification served to estimate nucleated cell counts. The protocol was immunoSEQ multiplex PCR, while the TCRdb copy is restricted to in-frame clones and leaves out a portion. The DNA was the basis for D and trimming; V, J and clone size are from that table. The data show 9,000 to 10,000 clones, with roughly 72% seen just once and around 37% held by the top ten. In its sample, this clone was seen a few times.

V is TRBV7-3 and J is TRBJ1-2; no firm D call. This clonotype was obtained from a human donor in a cohort sampled during active COVID-19. Sequences were obtained from peripheral blood. The CDR3 nucleotides are TGTGCCAGCAGCTTATCCCACAATAACTATGGCTACACCTTC. Amino acids: CASSLSHNNYGYTF.